This TCR beta chain is from a study of blood T cell repertoires in COVID-19. In the study overall: T cells, B-cell-depleted T cells, or PBMCs provided the cDNA or gDNA that served as material.

Only in-frame clones appear in the TCRdb table, and some are missing; sequencing was by immunoSEQ multiplex PCR. The profile shows 300,000 or so clones, over 70% of them singletons. The CDR3 totals 14 residues. Germline V gene data show CDR1 as SGHDT and CDR2 as YYEEEE. V was pared by 2 bases and J by 4 bases, with 10 bases between. The TCR was taken from a woman aged 45-59 years with acute or convalescent COVID-19. This chain uses TRBV5-6 with TRBJ1-5; perhaps TRBD1 as D (6 bases). Source material: peripheral blood. The CDR3 region is CASSFWTDNQPQHF. CDR3 bases: TGTGCCAGCAGCTTTTGGACAGATAATCAGCCCCAGCATTTT.